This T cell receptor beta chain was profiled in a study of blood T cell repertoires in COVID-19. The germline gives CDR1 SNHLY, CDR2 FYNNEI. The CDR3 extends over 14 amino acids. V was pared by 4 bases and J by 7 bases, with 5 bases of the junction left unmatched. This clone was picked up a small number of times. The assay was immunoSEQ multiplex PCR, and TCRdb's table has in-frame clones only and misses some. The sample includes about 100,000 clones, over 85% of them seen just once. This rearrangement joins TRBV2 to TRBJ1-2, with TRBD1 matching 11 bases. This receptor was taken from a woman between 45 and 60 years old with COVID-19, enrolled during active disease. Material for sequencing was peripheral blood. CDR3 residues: CASSGTGGASGYTF. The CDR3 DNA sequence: TGTGCCAGCAGTGGGACAGGGGGCGCGAGTGGCTACACCTTC.